Listed below are T cell receptor beta chains from one sample, sequenced in a study of cytomegalovirus exposure and HLA in healthy donors. This table comes from immunoSEQ multiplex PCR, and its TCRdb copy is limited to in-frame clones, with some not included. The sample yields around 250,000 clones, over 70% seen once. Sample: PBMCs. Receptors were obtained from a woman aged 55-69 years in good health and CMV-seropositive. Each CDR3 is given with its conserved first and last residue. The D gene is left open where the match is weak. The size of a clone is reported for some rows only, either as once, few or many, or as a class for expanded clones.

V gene	clone size	J gene	CDR3 length	D gene	CDR3 protein	CDR3 DNA
TRBV2	NA	TRBJ1-5	12	NA	CASSAGPQPQHF	TGTGCCAGCAGTGCCGGTCCTCAGCCCCAGCATTTT
TRBV6-5	NA	TRBJ2-7	15	TRBD2	CASSSTSGRAYEQYF	TGTGCCAGCAGCTCCACTAGCGGGAGGGCCTACGAGCAGTACTTC
TRBV29-1	NA	TRBJ2-1	11	NA	CSAPSSEKQFF	TGCAGCGCCCCGAGTTCCGAAAAGCAGTTCTTC
TRBV7-9	NA	TRBJ2-3	16	TRBD2	CASSTGTSGITDTQYF	TGTGCCAGCAGCACCGGGACTAGCGGGATCACAGATACGCAGTATTTT
TRBV10-3	NA	TRBJ2-2	14	TRBD2	CAISDLSGSGELFF	TGTGCCATCAGTGACCTTAGCGGGAGCGGGGAGCTGTTTTTT
TRBV7-9	NA	TRBJ1-2	12	NA	CASRGGNYGYTF	TGTGCCAGCAGGGGAGGGAACTATGGCTACACCTTC
TRBV7-9	few	TRBJ1-4	15	TRBD1	CASSTPGTGNEKLFF	TGTGCCAGCAGCACCCCCGGGACAGGGAATGAAAAACTGTTTTTT
TRBV5-6	NA	TRBJ1-4	16	TRBD1	CASSLAAGTGREKLFF	TGTGCCAGCAGCTTGGCCGCGGGGACAGGAAGGGAAAAACTGTTTTTT
TRBV27	NA	TRBJ2-7	17	TRBD1	CASRRLGKPGQGREQYF	TGTGCCAGCAGACGCTTGGGGAAACCGGGACAGGGGCGAGAGCAGTACTTC
TRBV27	NA	TRBJ1-1	14	NA	CASTQRGVNTEAFF	TGTGCCAGCACCCAACGCGGAGTGAACACTGAAGCTTTCTTT
TRBV7-2	NA	TRBJ2-1	13	NA	CASSLAESAEQFF	TGTGCCAGCAGCTTAGCGGAGAGCGCCGAGCAGTTCTTC
TRBV5-6	NA	TRBJ2-5	14	TRBD1	CASSFGTGQETQYF	TGTGCCAGCAGCTTTGGGACAGGACAAGAGACCCAGTACTTC
TRBV4-1	NA	TRBJ2-7	16	TRBD2	CASSQESAGAPLEQYF	TGCGCCAGCAGCCAAGAGTCAGCGGGAGCGCCGCTCGAGCAGTACTTC
TRBV5-1	NA	TRBJ2-1	14	TRBD2	CASSWGLEVYEQFF	TGCGCCAGCAGCTGGGGACTAGAGGTCTATGAGCAGTTCTTC
TRBV27	NA	TRBJ2-3	19	TRBD2	CASSLRGTSGSPSTDTQYF	TGTGCCAGCAGTTTAAGGGGGACTAGCGGGTCACCTAGCACAGATACGCAGTATTTT
TRBV5-1	NA	TRBJ2-3	15	TRBD2	CASSSTSGIVDTQYF	TGCGCCAGCAGTTCGACTAGCGGGATCGTAGATACGCAGTATTTT
TRBV28	NA	TRBJ2-2	15	TRBD2	CASRHPTSGTGELFF	TGTGCCAGCAGACACCCTACTAGCGGCACCGGGGAGCTGTTTTTT
TRBV7-2	once	TRBJ2-2	16	TRBD2	CASSLNSGSSAGELFF	TGTGCCAGCAGCTTAAATAGCGGGAGTTCCGCCGGGGAGCTGTTTTTT
TRBV15	NA	TRBJ1-4	15	NA	CATSRVRQGGEKLFF	TGTGCCACCAGCAGAGTTCGGCAGGGCGGTGAAAAACTGTTTTTT
TRBV2	NA	TRBJ2-1	13	TRBD2	CAMRVGSGSRQFF	TGTGCCATGCGAGTGGGTAGCGGGAGTAGGCAGTTCTTC
TRBV7-2	NA	TRBJ2-7	17	TRBD1	CASSLALFLRDSYEQYF	TGTGCCAGCAGCTTAGCGCTCTTTCTCCGGGACAGTTACGAGCAGTACTTC
TRBV6-6	NA	TRBJ2-1	13	NA	CAISGTPYNEQFF	TGTGCCATATCCGGGACACCTTACAATGAGCAGTTCTTC
TRBV10-3	NA	TRBJ2-3	14	NA	CAITGGHRTDTQYF	TGTGCCATTACCGGAGGTCACCGCACAGATACGCAGTATTTT
TRBV5-6	NA	TRBJ2-3	14	NA	CASRRYGGSDTQYF	TGTGCCAGCAGGAGGTACGGGGGATCAGATACGCAGTATTTT
TRBV5-1	few	TRBJ2-2	17	TRBD2	CASSLAVRLAGAGELFF	TGCGCCAGCAGCTTGGCCGTCCGCCTAGCGGGAGCCGGGGAGCTGTTTTTT
TRBV11-1	NA	TRBJ2-5	14	TRBD2	CASSNLAEGETQYF	TGTGCCAGCAGCAACCTAGCGGAGGGGGAGACCCAGTACTTC
TRBV10-3	NA	TRBJ1-4	13	NA	CAIAAAQNEKLFF	TGTGCCATCGCGGCAGCCCAGAATGAAAAACTGTTTTTT
TRBV7-9	once	TRBJ1-2	14	TRBD1	CASRTTGGADGYTF	TGTGCCAGCAGGACTACAGGGGGCGCGGATGGCTACACCTTC
TRBV27	NA	TRBJ1-2	15	NA	CASGQLGALNYGYTF	TGTGCCAGCGGGCAGCTGGGGGCCCTTAACTATGGCTACACCTTC
TRBV7-2	NA	TRBJ2-7	14	NA	CASSLALKNYEQYF	TGTGCCAGCAGCTTAGCACTAAAGAACTACGAGCAGTACTTC
TRBV27	NA	TRBJ2-2	16	NA	CASSLEVPGGPGELFF	TGTGCCAGCAGTTTGGAGGTCCCCGGGGGGCCCGGGGAGCTGTTTTTT
TRBV6-1	NA	TRBJ2-5	18	TRBD1	CASSEVKGQGAGQETQYF	TGTGCCAGCAGTGAAGTCAAAGGACAGGGCGCGGGGCAAGAGACCCAGTACTTC
TRBV29-1	NA	TRBJ1-2	14	NA	CSVESPGTPRGYTF	TGCAGCGTTGAATCCCCCGGGACTCCCCGAGGCTACACCTTC
TRBV6-5	NA	TRBJ2-5	13	NA	CASTPREQETQYF	TGTGCCAGCACCCCGAGGGAGCAAGAGACCCAGTACTTC
TRBV6-6	NA	TRBJ2-3	16	TRBD2	CASSLGLAGTRDTQYF	TGTGCCAGCAGTTTGGGACTAGCGGGGACTCGAGATACGCAGTATTTT
TRBV5-1	once	TRBJ2-3	16	TRBD1	CASSSGQEISTDTQYF	TGCGCCAGCAGCTCGGGACAGGAGATTAGCACAGATACGCAGTATTTT
TRBV4-2	NA	TRBJ2-3	16	NA	CASSQDFTGGTDTQYF	TGTGCCAGCAGCCAAGATTTCACGGGGGGCACAGATACGCAGTATTTT
TRBV6-1	NA	TRBJ1-5	13	NA	CASSTESNQPQHF	TGTGCCAGCAGTACAGAGAGCAATCAGCCCCAGCATTTT
TRBV6-5	NA	TRBJ2-5	12	NA	CASSPGQETQYF	TGTGCCAGCAGCCCGGGGCAAGAGACCCAGTACTTC
TRBV5-1	NA	TRBJ1-5	15	TRBD1	CASSETGVGNQPQHF	TGCGCCAGCAGCGAGACAGGGGTTGGCAATCAGCCCCAGCATTTT